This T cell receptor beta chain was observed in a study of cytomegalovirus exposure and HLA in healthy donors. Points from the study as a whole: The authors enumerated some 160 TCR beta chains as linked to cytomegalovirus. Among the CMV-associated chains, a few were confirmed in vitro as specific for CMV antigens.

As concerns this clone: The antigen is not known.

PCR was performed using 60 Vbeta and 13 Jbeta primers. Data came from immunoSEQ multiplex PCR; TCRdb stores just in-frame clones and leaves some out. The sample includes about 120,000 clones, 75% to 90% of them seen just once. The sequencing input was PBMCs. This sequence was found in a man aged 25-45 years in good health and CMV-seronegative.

Here the CDR3 DNA reads TGCGCCAGCAGCTTGGCCCTTCGGGCAGGCGCGGGTGAAAAACTGTTTTTT. This codes for CASSLALRAGAGEKLFF. The rearrangement links TRBV5-1 to TRBJ1-4, with D uncertain. Germline V gene data show CDR1 as SGHRS and CDR2 as YFSETQ. V gave up 0 bases and J gave up 7 bases, with 19 bases separating them. The CDR3 runs to 17 residues.